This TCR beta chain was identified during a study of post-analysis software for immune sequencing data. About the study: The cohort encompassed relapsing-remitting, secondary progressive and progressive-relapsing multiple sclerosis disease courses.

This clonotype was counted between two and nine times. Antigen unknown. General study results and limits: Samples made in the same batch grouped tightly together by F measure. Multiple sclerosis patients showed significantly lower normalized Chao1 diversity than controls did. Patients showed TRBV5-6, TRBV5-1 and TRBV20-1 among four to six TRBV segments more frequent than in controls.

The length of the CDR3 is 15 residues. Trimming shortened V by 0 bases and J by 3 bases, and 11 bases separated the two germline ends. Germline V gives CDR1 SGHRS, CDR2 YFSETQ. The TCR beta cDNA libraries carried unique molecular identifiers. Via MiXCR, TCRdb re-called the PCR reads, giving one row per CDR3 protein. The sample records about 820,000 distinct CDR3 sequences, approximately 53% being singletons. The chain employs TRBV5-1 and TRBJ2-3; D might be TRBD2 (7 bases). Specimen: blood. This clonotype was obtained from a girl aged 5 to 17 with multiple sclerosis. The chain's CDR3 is CASSLARGGTDTQYF. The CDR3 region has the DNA TGCGCCAGCAGCTTGGCCAGGGGAGGGACAGATACGCAGTATTTT.